This T cell receptor beta chain comes out of a study of STAT3 mutations in large granular lymphocyte leukemia (dated by TCRdb to about 2019). Study-level background: Canonical activating STAT3 mutations were detected in roughly half of the longitudinally sequenced T-LGLL patients. Over half of the T-LGLL patients were given one or more immunosuppressive therapy regimens, and 30% to 45% of those treated had a hematologic response. To reconstruct clonal hierarchy and dynamics, serial deep sequencing of TCRbeta CDR3 and STAT3 was performed in patients with T-cell large granular lymphocyte leukemia. From an initial cohort of hundreds of LGL patients, eighteen representative T-LGLL cases were chosen for longitudinal sequencing of TCRbeta and STAT3. As controls within the study, a couple of patients with natural killer LGL leukemia were also sequenced longitudinally. For each patient, sequencing was performed at an average of about 4 time points, with a range of 2 to 8 samplings. Study-wide findings and limitations: Because no samples were available when a clone first appeared, clonal expansion had to be inferred from samplings taken at other points. TCR clonotype switching after therapy was seen in about 30% of the 18 patients, with all newly emerging clones being STAT3 wild type. Several patients had a dominant TCR clone burden greater than the STAT3 mutant burden, which suggests that the STAT3 mutation arose secondarily within a clone that had already expanded. All T-LGLL patients had at least one immunodominant TCRbeta clonotype, and roughly half had multiple immunodominant subclonotypes. Because codominant clonotypes persisted in some patients, a small but highly pathogenic clone may have been missed. Linking therapy response to changes in TCR clonal burden was complicated by variable intervals between samplings and by differing treatment regimens.

DNA was extracted from blood mononuclear cells, with the same DNA used for both TCR and STAT3 sequencing. TCRbeta libraries were sequenced on an Illumina MiSeq, averaging around 38,000 productive templates per sample. Multiplex PCR amplification was used to generate TCRbeta CDR3 libraries with the immunoSEQ assay. Regarding the original processing steps: Repertoire diversity was calculated as previously defined, and values close to 0 indicated extremely monoclonal samples. The immuneACCESS repertoire file appears here via TCRdb, limited to in-frame rearrangements. These files lack a portion of the clones; in checked studies, under half of the deficit traces to unresolved V genes, and the cause of the others is not known. V and J calls and clone size are those listed in that table; D and trimming were worked out from the DNA. The sample records 25,000 to 30,000 clones, roughly 80% of which are singletons. The top ten constitute over 25% of the sample.

In the case of this clone: Its antigen remains unidentified. Base qualities are not recorded, but no much larger clone differs from it by a single base.

This receptor was identified in a woman between 45 and 65 years old with T-cell large granular lymphocyte leukemia. Some clones in this sample may be carry-over from other donors' samples. The age is the age at diagnosis. The sample consisted of peripheral blood mononuclear cells.

The CDR3 region has the sequence CASSFDGQGDTEAFF. The nucleotide sequence is given as TGCGCCAGCAGCTTCGACGGACAGGGAGACACTGAAGCTTTCTTT. In this chain, TRBV5-1 is recombined with TRBJ1-1; 8 central bases correspond to TRBD1. The germline V gene encodes CDR1 SGHRS and CDR2 YFSETQ. Including the terminal cysteine and phenylalanine, the CDR3 comprises 15 residues. CDR3 DNA only is kept here, 45 bases in frame from base 1. Trimming removed 2 bases from V and 3 bases from J; the gene matches leave 6 bases unexplained.